The next 8 T cell receptor beta chains were all read from a single sample in a study of vaccination and CD4 T cells after COVID-19 (dated by TCRdb to between 2021 and 2024). These receptors are not linked to any known antigen. The sample's treatment or condition, from its label and the paper: roughly ten-day PBMC culture with coronavirus spike peptide pools or control peptides (ViraFEST assay). Receptors were amplified or captured by PCR. TCRdb shows the sequencer as Illumina iSeq 100. TCR sequencing of DNA from cultured CD4+ T cells used the Oncomine TCR Beta short-read assay at the Johns Hopkins FTIC core. TCRdb reanalyzed the raw reads on its own, using fastp at Q25 for trimming and MiXCR for clone calling, and kept in-frame beta chains. CDR3 protein duplicates are merged, each entry listing the most common genes and DNA. The sample table contains under 30,000 distinct CDR3 sequences; only one count was recorded for around two fifths of them. Of the sample, around 7.8% is held by the ten largest clones.

The sample was CD4+ T cells from blood, cultured in vitro. These TCRs come from a human donor who had recovered from COVID-19.

The sample holds a few counts of this clonotype. The rearrangement joins TRBV7-9 to TRBJ2-5; 12 bases align to TRBD1. The V and J ends lost 1 base and 5 bases, in that order; junction bases with no gene match: 2. Germline V gene data show CDR1 as SEHNR and CDR2 as FQNEAQ (reference sequence). This CDR3 contains 15 residues. The CDR3: CASSLGDRGPETQYF. DNA for the CDR3: TGTGCCAGCAGCTTAGGGGACAGGGGGCCTGAGACCCAGTACTTC.

This clonotype was detected only once. The junction and the germline gene differ at one end; a read error may be behind it. The chain combines TRBV7-3 with TRBJ2-5, with 7 nucleotides matching TRBD2. This CDR3 region has 13 residues. Germline CDR1 and CDR2: SGHTA and FQGTGA. CDR3 DNA sequence: TGTGCCAGCAGCTTAACAGGGAGGGAGACCCAGCACTTC. Protein sequence: CASSLTGRETQHF.

This clonotype was seen a few times. This rearrangement joins TRBV6-1 to TRBJ2-7; TRBD1 matches 7 bases. Unmatched junction bases numbered 9, after V lost 6 bases and J lost 1 base. The CDR3 covers 15 residues. Germline values: CDR1 MNHNS, CDR2 SASEGT. The CDR3 region is CASRADRILSYEQYF. CDR3 sequence (DNA): TGTGCCAGCAGGGCGGACAGGATACTATCCTACGAGCAGTACTTC.

This clonotype was seen a few times. J is TRBJ1-5 and V is TRBV28; unclear D gene. The V and J ends lost 3 bases and 2 bases respectively, with 11 bases between them. The CDR3 contains 15 residues. Per the germline V gene, CDR1 is MDHEN and CDR2 is SYDVKM. The CDR3 DNA reads TGTGCCAGCAGTTTCCGGGGTGTTGGCAATCAGCCCCAGCATTTT. Protein: CASSFRGVGNQPQHF.

The V and J genes are TRBV28 and TRBJ1-2; D not resolved. Trimming pared 6 bases from V and 4 bases from J, leaving 18 bases between. Germline loops: CDR1 MDHEN, CDR2 SYDVKM. The CDR3 spans 15 residues. The CDR3 protein is CASRYVASAGYGYTF. Written as DNA, the CDR3 is TGTGCCAGCAGGTACGTCGCATCGGCCGGCTATGGCTACACCTTC.

The sample holds a few counts of this clonotype. The gene calls are TRBV6-1 and TRBJ1-1, with 7 bases identical to TRBD1. V shed 7 bases and J 0 bases; nucleotides not matched to a gene: 2. The CDR3 has 13 residues. Germline values: CDR1 MNHNS, CDR2 SASEGT. CDR3 loop: CASKQGMNTEAFF. In nucleotides, the CDR3 is TGTGCCAGCAAACAGGGGATGAACACTGAAGCTTTCTTT.

The rearrangement uses TRBV6-1 and TRBJ1-5; D might be TRBD1 (5 bases). V was cut by 6 bases and J by 1 base, with 16 bases left in between. The CDR3 is 16 residues long. The germline gives CDR1 MNHNS, CDR2 SASEGT. The CDR3 DNA sequence: TGTGCCAGCAGCCCCCGTGGGGAGGGGAGCAATCAGCCCCAGCATTTT. This gives the protein CASSPRGEGSNQPQHF.

The chain combines TRBV20-1 with TRBJ2-3, with 11 bases fitting TRBD2. Per germline, CDR1 DFQATT and CDR2 SNEGSKA (reference sequence). V lost 1 base to trimming and J lost 3 bases; unmatched junction nucleotides: 15. This CDR3 is 19 amino acids long. Here the CDR3 reads CSARGGSGGAVRGTDTQYF. CDR3 DNA: TGCAGTGCTAGAGGGGGTAGCGGGGGGGCTGTACGAGGAACAGATACGCAGTATTTT.